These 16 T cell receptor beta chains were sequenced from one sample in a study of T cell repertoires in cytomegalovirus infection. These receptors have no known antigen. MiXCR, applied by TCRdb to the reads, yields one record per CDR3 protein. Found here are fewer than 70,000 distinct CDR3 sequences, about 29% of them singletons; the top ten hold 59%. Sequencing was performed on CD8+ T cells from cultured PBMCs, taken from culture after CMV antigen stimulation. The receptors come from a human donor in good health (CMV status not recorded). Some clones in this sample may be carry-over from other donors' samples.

The CDR3 reads CASSPPGLAEQETQYF. DNA for the CDR3: TGTGCCAGCAGCCCACCGGGGCTAGCGGAGCAAGAGACCCAGTACTTC. V is TRBV7-9 and J is TRBJ2-5; TRBD2 matches 7 bases. J gave up 2 bases and V 5 bases, and 11 bases lay outside the gene matches. Germline CDR1 and CDR2: SEHNR and FQNEAQ (reference sequence). There are 16 residues in the CDR3. The full variable domain, rest sourced from reference TRBV7-9 and TRBJ2-5, is DTGVSQNPRHKITKRGQNVTFRCDPISEHNRLYWYRQTLGQGPEFLTYFQNEAQLEKSRLLSDRFSAERPKGSFSTLEIQRTEQGDSAMYLCASSPPGLAEQETQYFGPGTRLLVL.

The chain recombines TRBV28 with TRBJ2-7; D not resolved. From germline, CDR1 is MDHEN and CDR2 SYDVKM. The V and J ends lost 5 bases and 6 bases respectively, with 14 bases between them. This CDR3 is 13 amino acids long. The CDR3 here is CASSVNPGSEQYF. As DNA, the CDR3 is TGTGCCAGCAGTGTAAATCCAGGTTCCGAGCAGTACTTC.

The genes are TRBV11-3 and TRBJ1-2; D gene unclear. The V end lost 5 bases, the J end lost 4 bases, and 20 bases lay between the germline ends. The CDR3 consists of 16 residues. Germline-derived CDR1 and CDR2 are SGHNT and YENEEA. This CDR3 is CASSRRGGWVTYGYTF. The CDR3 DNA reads TGTGCCAGCAGCCGCCGCGGAGGTTGGGTTACCTATGGCTACACCTTC.

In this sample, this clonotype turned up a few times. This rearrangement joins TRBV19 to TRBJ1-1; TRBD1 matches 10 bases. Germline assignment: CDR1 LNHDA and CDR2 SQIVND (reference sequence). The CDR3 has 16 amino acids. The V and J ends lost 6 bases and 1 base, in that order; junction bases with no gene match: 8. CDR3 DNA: TGTGCCAGTAGACACGGACAGGGGGTTGCGAACACTGAAGCTTTCTTT. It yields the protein CASRHGQGVANTEAFF.

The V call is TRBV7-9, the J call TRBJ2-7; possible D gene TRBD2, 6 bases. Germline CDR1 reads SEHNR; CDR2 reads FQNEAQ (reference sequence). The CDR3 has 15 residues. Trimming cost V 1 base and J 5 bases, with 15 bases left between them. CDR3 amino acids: CASSLVGDGGNEQYF. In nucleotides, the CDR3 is TGTGCCAGCAGCTTAGTCGGGGACGGGGGAAACGAGCAGTACTTC.

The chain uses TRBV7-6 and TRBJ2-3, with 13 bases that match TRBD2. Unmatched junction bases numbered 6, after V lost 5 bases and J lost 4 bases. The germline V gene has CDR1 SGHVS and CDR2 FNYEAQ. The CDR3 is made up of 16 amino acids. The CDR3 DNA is TGTGCCAGCAGCAGCAAACTAGCGGGAGGGCCAGATACGCAGTATTTT. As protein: CASSSKLAGGPDTQYF.

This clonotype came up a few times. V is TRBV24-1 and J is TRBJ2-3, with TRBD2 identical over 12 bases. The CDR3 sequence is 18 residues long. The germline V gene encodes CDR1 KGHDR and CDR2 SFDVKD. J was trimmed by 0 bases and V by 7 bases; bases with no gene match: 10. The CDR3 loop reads CATSPSSGGAYSTDTQYF. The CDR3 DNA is TGTGCCACCAGCCCTTCTAGCGGGGGGGCCTATAGCACAGATACGCAGTATTTT.

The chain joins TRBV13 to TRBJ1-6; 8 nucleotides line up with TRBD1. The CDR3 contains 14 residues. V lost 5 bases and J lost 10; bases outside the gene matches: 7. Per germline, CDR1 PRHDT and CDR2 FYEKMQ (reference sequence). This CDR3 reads CASSQGQAGSPLHF. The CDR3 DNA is TGTGCCAGCAGCCAGGGACAGGCGGGCTCACCCCTCCACTTT.

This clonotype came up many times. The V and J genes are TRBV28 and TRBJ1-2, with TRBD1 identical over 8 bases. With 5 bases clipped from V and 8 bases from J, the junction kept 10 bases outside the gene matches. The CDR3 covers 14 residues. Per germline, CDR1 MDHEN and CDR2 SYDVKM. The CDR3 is CASSMDRASQGYTF. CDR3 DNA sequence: TGTGCCAGCAGTATGGACAGGGCCTCCCAGGGCTACACCTTC.

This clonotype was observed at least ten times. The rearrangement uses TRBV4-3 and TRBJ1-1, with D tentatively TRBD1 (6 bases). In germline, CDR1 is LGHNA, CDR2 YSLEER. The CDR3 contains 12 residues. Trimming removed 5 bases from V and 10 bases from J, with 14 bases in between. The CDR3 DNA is TGCGCCAGCAGCTATGGGACAAACGGAGCTTTCTTT. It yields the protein CASSYGTNGAFF.

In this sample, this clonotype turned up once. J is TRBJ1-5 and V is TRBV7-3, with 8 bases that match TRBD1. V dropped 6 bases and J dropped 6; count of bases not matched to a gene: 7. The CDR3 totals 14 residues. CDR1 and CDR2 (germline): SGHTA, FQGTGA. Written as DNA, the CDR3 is TGTGCCAGCAGTCGGACAGGGCCTCGTCAGCCCCAGCATTTT. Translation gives CASSRTGPRQPQHF.

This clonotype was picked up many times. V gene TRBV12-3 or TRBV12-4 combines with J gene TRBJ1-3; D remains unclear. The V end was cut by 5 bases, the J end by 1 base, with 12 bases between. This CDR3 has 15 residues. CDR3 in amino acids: CASSRNQESGNTIYF. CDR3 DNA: TGTGCCAGCAGTCGAAATCAGGAATCTGGAAACACCATATATTTT.

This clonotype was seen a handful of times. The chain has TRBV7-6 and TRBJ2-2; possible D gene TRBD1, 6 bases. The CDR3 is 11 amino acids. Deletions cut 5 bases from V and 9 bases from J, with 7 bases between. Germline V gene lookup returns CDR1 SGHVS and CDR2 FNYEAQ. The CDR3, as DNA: TGTGCCAGCAGCGGGGGCCGGGAGCTGTTTTTT. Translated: CASSGGRELFF.

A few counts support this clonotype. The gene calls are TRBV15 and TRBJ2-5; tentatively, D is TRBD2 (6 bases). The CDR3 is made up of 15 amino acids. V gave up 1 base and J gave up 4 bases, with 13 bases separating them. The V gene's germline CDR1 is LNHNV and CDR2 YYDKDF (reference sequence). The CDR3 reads CATSRGGAEGETQYF. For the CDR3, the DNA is TGTGCCACCAGCAGAGGCGGGGCCGAGGGAGAGACCCAGTACTTC.

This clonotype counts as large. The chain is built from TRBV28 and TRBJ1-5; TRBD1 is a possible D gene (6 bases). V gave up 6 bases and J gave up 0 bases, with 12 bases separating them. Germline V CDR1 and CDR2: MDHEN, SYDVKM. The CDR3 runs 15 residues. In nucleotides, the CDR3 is TGTGCCAGCAGCCCTTTACAGGGTAGCAATCAGCCCCAGCATTTT. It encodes CASSPLQGSNQPQHF.

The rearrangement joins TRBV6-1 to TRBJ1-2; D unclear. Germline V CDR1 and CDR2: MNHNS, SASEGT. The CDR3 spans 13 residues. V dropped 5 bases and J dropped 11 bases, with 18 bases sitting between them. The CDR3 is CASSPDFDGPYTF. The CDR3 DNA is TGTGCCAGCAGTCCTGACTTCGACGGGCCTTACACCTTC.